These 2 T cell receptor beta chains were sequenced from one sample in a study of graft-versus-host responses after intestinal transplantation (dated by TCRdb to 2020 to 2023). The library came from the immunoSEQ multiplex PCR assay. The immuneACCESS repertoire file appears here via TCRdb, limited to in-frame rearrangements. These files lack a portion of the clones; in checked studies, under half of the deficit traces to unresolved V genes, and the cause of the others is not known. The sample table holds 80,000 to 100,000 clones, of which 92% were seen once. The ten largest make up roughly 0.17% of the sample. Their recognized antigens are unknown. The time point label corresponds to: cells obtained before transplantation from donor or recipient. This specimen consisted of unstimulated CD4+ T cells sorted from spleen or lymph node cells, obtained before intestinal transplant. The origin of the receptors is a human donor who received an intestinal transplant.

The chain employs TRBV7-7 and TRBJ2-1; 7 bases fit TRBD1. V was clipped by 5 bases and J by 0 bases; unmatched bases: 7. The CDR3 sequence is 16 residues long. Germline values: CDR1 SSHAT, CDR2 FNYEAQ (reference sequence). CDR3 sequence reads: CASSANRGGSYNEQFF. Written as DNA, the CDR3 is TGTGCCAGCAGCGCAAACAGGGGCGGCTCCTACAATGAGCAGTTCTTC.

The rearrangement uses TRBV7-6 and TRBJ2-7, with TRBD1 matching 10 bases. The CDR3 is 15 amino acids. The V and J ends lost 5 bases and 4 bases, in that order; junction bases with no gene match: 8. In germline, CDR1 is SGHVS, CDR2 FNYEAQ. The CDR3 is CASSPPGQGKYEQYF. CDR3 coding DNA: TGTGCCAGCAGCCCGCCGGGACAGGGGAAGTACGAGCAGTACTTC.